The following is a T cell receptor beta chain sequence with its context. Its antigen is not yet known. Base-call qualities are not available, and no considerably larger clone is one nucleotide away. The germline V gene (reference sequence) gives CDR1 as LNHDA and CDR2 as SQIVND. The trim is 3 bases for V and 0 bases for J, with a gap of 12 bases between the germline ends. The CDR3 has 15 amino acids, counting the end cysteine and phenylalanine. Just the 45-base CDR3 DNA is kept, in frame starting at base 1. Ophthalmopathy patients were characterized by moderately to severely active disease, a Clinical Activity Score of at least 3, a NOSPECS grade of at least 4, and a disease duration under 3 months. Patients with other autoimmune diseases, uncontrolled infections, pregnancy or lactation were excluded. Clinical symptoms, serum thyroxine, TRAb, thyroid ultrasound and orbital computed tomography formed the basis of the diagnosis. Using Ficoll-Paque density gradient centrifugation, PBMCs were isolated from 8.5 to 10 ml of fresh peripheral blood. Total RNA was extracted with Trizol reagent and quality-checked on an Agilent 2100 Bioanalyzer.

TCR beta CDR3 regions were amplified from RNA transcripts for repertoire sequencing. The first round was an RT-PCR using HTBI primers with the Qiagen OneStep RT-PCR kit, and this first round was followed by a second-round multiplex PCR, then size selection and purification. Sequencing of the libraries was carried out on an Illumina HiSeq2000 in paired-end mode with 100 bp reads. As for how the authors treated the data: Reads were processed with SOAPnuke, discarding reads with adapters, uncalled bases, mean Phred below 15, or no exact constant-primer or identifier match. COPE v1.2.5 was used to merge the high-quality paired reads. Each unique nucleotide sequence was treated as a clonotype, and MiTCR v1.1 was used to align the clonotypes to the IMGT TRB V, D and J references. Analysis was restricted to V-J combinations with a frequency above 0.0001, which covered roughly 99% of repertoires. A TCR clonal expansion and chaos score per V-J combination was defined as the ratio of F50 clonal expansion to chaos observed in the TCRdist matrix. Features were reduced by Welch's t-statistics and random forest to some 13 V-J combinations, which fed a naive Bayes classifier. The similarity between thyroid and blood repertoires was quantified using the Morisita-Horn index. The public sequencing data were trimmed at Q25 with fastp and processed into clonotypes with MiXCR by TCRdb, which kept only in-frame beta chains. Records with the same CDR3 protein are collapsed into one entry carrying the most frequent genes and DNA. Here the V and J calls rest on TCRdb's processing, not on the authors' analysis. The sample table lists 150,000 to 200,000 distinct CDR3 sequences, under 45% of them with a count of one. Of the sample, roughly 8.9% is held by the ten largest clones.

This specimen comes from a study of Graves' ophthalmopathy and Graves' hyperthyroidism (dated by TCRdb to 2016 to 2019). Notes on the research overall: Peripheral blood was collected at initial diagnosis, prior to any treatment. The approximately 97 discovery patients were randomly divided into training and test sets at a 7:3 ratio. T-cell repertoires of thyroid tissue and blood were compared in 5 or 6 hyperthyroidism patients. To explore V-J signatures that separate ophthalmopathy from hyperthyroidism, a discovery set of 95 to 100 patients was enrolled, consisting of 40 to 45 with ophthalmopathy and fewer than 60 with stable hyperthyroidism. For independent validation, a separate cohort was made up of roughly 19 hyperthyroidism patients plus 17 patients who later progressed from hyperthyroidism to ophthalmopathy. Once sampling was done, hyperthyroidism patients were given methimazole at a starting dose of 30 mg daily, while ophthalmopathy patients were given high-dose intravenous methylprednisolone. The study used signatures of the TCR beta repertoire to tell Graves' ophthalmopathy apart from Graves' hyperthyroidism and to predict which patients would progress to ophthalmopathy. In total, 135 blood samples were TCR-sequenced: some 40 ophthalmopathy, some 75 hyperthyroidism and 17 hyperthyroidism-to-ophthalmopathy patients. What the study reported, not specific to this receptor: No statistical method was used to predetermine the sample size, and group allocation was not hidden from the investigators. Most expanded thyroid clonotypes with frequency above 0.001 were also detected in blood, suggesting blood repertoires may reflect the thyroid immune response. In cross-validation, the 13-signature model distinguished ophthalmopathy from stable hyperthyroidism with nearly 90% sensitivity and just under 84% specificity, and in the test set the corresponding values were about 80% and 75%. In validation, the model predicted ophthalmopathy progression with less than 71% sensitivity and approximately 75% specificity; approximately 12 predicted patients were CT-confirmed with GO in a median of approximately 6.5 months.

This sequence was found in a young man with Graves' ophthalmopathy. Donor details come from another sample of the same person, matched by shared clones. The sequence is built from TRBV19 and TRBJ2-7, with the D segment identity uncertain. Material: peripheral blood. The DNA sequence reads TGTGCCAGTAGTATCCTATTCTCCAGCTCCTACGAGCAGTACTTC. Its protein reads: CASSILFSSSYEQYF.